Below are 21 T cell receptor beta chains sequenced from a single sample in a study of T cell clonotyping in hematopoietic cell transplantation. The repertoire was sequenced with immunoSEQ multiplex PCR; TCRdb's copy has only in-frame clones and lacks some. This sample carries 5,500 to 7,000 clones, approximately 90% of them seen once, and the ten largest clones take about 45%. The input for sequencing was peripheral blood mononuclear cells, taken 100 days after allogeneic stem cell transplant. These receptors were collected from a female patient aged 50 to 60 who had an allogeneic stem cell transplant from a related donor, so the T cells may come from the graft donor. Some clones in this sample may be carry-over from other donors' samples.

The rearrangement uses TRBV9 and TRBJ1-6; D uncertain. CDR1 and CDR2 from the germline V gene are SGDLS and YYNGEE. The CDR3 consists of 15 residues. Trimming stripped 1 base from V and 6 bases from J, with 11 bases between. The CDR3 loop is CASSVTETGNSPLHF. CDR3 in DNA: TGTGCCAGCAGCGTAACAGAAACGGGTAATTCACCCCTCCACTTT. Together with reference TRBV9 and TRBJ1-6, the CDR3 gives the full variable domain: DSGVTQTPKHLITATGQRVTLRCSPRSGDLSVYWYQQSLDQGLQFLIQYYNGEERAKGNILERFSAQQFPDLHSELNLSSLELGDSALYFCASSVTETGNSPLHFGNGTRLTVT.

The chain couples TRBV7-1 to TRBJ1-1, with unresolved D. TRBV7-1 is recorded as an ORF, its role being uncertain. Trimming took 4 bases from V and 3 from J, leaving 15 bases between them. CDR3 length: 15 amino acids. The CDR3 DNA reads TGTGCCAGCAGCTTAGGACCGGTTGGATACACTGAAGCTTTCTTT. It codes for CASSLGPVGYTEAFF.

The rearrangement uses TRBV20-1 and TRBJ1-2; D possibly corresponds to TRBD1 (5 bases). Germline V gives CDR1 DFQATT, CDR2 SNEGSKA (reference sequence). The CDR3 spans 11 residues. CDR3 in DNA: TGCAGCGGACATTCGTACTATGGCTACACCTTC. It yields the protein CSGHSYYGYTF.

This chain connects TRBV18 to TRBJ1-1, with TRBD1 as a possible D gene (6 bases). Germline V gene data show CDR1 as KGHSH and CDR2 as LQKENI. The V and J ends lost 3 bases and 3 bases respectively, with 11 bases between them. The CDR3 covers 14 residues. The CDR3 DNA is TGTGCCAGCTCACCGCGACAGGCGGACACTGAAGCTTTCTTT. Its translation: CASSPRQADTEAFF.

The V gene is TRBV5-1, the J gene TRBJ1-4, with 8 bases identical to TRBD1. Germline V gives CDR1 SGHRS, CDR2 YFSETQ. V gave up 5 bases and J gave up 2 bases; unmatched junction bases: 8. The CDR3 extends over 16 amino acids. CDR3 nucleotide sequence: TGCGCCAGCAGGCAGCAGGGGGCGCATACTAATGAAAAACTGTTTTTT. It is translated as CASRQQGAHTNEKLFF.

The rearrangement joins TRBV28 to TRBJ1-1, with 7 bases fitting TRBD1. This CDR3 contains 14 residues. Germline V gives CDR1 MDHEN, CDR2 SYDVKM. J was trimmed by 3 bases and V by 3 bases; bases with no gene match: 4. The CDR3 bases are TGTGCCAGCAGTTTGGAGGGGGCGGACACTGAAGCTTTCTTT. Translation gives CASSLEGADTEAFF.

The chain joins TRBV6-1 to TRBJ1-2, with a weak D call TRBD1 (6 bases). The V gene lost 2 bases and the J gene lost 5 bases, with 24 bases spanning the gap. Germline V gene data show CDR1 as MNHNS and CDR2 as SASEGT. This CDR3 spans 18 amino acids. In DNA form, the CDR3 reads TGTGCCAGCAGTGAAAAGCCGGGATCCCAGTGGGGGGCTTATGGCTACACCTTC. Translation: CASSEKPGSQWGAYGYTF.

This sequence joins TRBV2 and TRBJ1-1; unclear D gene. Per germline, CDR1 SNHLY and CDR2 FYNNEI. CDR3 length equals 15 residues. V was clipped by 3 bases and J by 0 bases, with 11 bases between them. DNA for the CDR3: TGTGCCAGCAGTGACACAGCTACTTTGAACACTGAAGCTTTCTTT. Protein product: CASSDTATLNTEAFF. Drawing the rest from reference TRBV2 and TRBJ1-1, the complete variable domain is EPEVTQTPSHQVTQMGQEVILRCVPISNHLYFYWYRQILGQKVEFLVSFYNNEISEKSEIFDDQFSVERPDGSNFTLKIRSTKLEDSAMYFCASSDTATLNTEAFFGQGTRLTVV.

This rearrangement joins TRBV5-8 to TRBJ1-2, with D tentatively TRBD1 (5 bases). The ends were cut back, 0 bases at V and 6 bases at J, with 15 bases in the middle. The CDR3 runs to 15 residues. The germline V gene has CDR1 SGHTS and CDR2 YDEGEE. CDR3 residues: CASSLVLMGVDGYTF. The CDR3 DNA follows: TGTGCCAGCAGCTTGGTCCTGATGGGGGTCGATGGCTACACCTTC.

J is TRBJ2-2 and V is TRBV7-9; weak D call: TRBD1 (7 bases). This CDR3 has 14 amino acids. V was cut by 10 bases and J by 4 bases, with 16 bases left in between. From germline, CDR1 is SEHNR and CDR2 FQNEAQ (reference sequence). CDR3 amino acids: CATRDRDFTGELFF. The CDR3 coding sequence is TGTGCCACCCGAGACAGGGACTTCACCGGGGAGCTGTTTTTT.

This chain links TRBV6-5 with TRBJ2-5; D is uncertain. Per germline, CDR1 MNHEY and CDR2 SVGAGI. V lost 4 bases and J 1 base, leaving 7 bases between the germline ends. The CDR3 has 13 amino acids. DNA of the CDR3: TGTGCCAGCAGTTCCCAGCCCCAAGAGACCCAGTACTTC. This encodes CASSSQPQETQYF.

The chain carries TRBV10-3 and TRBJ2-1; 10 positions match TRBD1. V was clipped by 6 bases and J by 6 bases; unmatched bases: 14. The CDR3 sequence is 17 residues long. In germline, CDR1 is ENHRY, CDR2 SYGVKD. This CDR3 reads CAISGPSGTGVSNEQFF. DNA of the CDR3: TGTGCCATCAGCGGGCCCAGCGGGACAGGGGTATCCAATGAGCAGTTCTTC.

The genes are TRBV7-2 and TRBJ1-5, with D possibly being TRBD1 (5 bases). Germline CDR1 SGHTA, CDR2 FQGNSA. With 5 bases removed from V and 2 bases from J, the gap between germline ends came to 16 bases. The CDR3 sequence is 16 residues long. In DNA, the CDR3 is TGTGCCAGCAGCGGGCAAACAGGTTTGGGCAATCAGCCCCAGCATTTT. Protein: CASSGQTGLGNQPQHF.

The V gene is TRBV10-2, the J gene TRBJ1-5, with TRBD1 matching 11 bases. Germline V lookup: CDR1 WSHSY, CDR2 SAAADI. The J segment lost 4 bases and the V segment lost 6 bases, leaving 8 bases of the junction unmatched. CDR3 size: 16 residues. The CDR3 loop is CASRRTGGKGNQPQHF. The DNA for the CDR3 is TGCGCCAGCAGGAGGACAGGGGGCAAGGGAAATCAGCCCCAGCATTTT.

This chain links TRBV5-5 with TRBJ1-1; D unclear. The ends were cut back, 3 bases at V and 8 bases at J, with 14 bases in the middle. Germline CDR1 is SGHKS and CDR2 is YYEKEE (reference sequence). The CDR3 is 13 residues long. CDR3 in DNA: TGTGCCAGCAGCTCCACCCTTATCACGGAAGCTTTCTTT. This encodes CASSSTLITEAFF.

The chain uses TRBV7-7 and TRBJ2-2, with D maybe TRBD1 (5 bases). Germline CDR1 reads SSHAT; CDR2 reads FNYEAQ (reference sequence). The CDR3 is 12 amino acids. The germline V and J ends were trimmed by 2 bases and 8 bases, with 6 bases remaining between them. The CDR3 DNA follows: TGTGCCAGCAGCTTACGGACAGGGGAGCTGTTTTTT. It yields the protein CASSLRTGELFF.

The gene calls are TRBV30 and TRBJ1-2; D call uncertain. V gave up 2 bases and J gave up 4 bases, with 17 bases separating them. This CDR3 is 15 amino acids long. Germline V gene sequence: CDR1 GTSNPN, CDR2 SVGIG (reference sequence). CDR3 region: CAWSSGSKMGYGYTF. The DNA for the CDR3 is TGTGCCTGGAGTTCTGGGAGCAAAATGGGCTATGGCTACACCTTC.

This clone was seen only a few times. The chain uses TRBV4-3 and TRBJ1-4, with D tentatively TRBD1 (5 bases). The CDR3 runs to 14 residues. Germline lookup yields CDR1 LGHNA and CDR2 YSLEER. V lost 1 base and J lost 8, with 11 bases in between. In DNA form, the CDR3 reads TGCGCCAGCAGCCAAGGTCCGGGACTCGAAAAACTGTTTTTT. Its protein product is CASSQGPGLEKLFF.

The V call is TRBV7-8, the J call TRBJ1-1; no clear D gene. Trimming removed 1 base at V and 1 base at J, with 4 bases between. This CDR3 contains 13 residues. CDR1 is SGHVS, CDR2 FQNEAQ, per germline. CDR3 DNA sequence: TGTGCCAGCAGCTTAGACAGGAACACTGAAGCTTTCTTT. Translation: CASSLDRNTEAFF.

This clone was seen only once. In DNA form, the CDR3 reads TGTGCCAGCAGTCCAGACAGGGGGCCCTACAATGAGCAGTTCTTC. Its protein is CASSPDRGPYNEQFF. The V gene is TRBV6-6, the J gene TRBJ2-1; 10 nucleotides agree with TRBD1. In germline, CDR1 is MNHNY, CDR2 SVGAGI (reference sequence). The V and J ends lost 5 bases and 2 bases, in that order; junction bases with no gene match: 3. The CDR3 contains 15 residues.

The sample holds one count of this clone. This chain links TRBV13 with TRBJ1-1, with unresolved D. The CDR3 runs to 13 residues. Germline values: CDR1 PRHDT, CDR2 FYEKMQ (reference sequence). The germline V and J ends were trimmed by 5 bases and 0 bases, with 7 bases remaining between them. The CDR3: CASSLQMNTEAFF. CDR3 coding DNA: TGTGCCAGCAGCCTTCAGATGAACACTGAAGCTTTCTTT.